The rows below give T cell receptor beta chains drawn from one sample of a study of T cell repertoires in cytomegalovirus infection. TCRdb reanalysed the reads using MiXCR and keeps one entry per CDR3 protein. The sample yields a few hundred thousand distinct CDR3 sequences, 22% seen once. Their recognized antigens are unknown. The sample here was cultured PBMCs, taken from culture after CMV antigen stimulation. Receptors originate from a human donor in good health (CMV status not recorded). Some clones in this sample may be carry-over from other donors' samples. Each CDR3 is given with its conserved first and last residue. Each record gives: CDR3 DNA, CDR3 protein, D gene, J gene, clone size, V gene, CDR3 length. A D gene is named only where the DNA matches it firmly. For some rows the clone size is stated as once, few or many, or as a class when expanded; others skip it.

TGTGCCAGCAGCTTGGGACAGAACTCTGGAAACACCATATATTTT,CASSLGQNSGNTIYF,TRBD1,TRBJ1-3,few,TRBV13,15
TGCAGCGGGCGGGAGGGCAACGAGCAGTACTTC,CSGREGNEQYF,TRBD2,TRBJ2-7,.,TRBV29-1,11
TGTGCCAGCAGCTTGATAGCGGGAGGACTAGAGACCCAGTACTTC,CASSLIAGGLETQYF,TRBD2,TRBJ2-5,few,TRBV6-2/TRBV6-3,15
TGTGCCAGCAGTCGTTACAGGGGGCAAGCGCACGAAAAACTGTTTTTT,CASSRYRGQAHEKLFF,TRBD1,TRBJ1-4,.,TRBV6-6,16
TGTGCCAGCACCCCGGAGGTAGCGGGAGGGCCGGGCACAGATACGCAGTATTTT,CASTPEVAGGPGTDTQYF,TRBD2,TRBJ2-3,few,TRBV7-6,18
TGTGCCAGTAGTATTTTGGGGGTTGACGGCTACACCTTC,CASSILGVDGYTF,.,TRBJ1-2,.,TRBV19,13
TGTGCCAGCAGCCAAGGGCTCGGTTGGCGGGACACTGAAGCTTTCTTT,CASSQGLGWRDTEAFF,.,TRBJ1-1,.,TRBV3-1,16
TGTGCCAGCATGAGGACTAGCGGGATATATGAGCAGTTCTTC,CASMRTSGIYEQFF,TRBD2,TRBJ2-1,few,TRBV2,14
TGTGCCAGCAGCGTAGGAGGAGCGGGAGGGCCAGATACGCAGTATTTT,CASSVGGAGGPDTQYF,TRBD2,TRBJ2-3,.,TRBV9,16
TGTGCCAGCAGCCCCTCGGGACAGAGAAATCAGCCCCAGCATTTT,CASSPSGQRNQPQHF,TRBD1,TRBJ1-5,many,TRBV7-2,15
TGTGCCATCAGTGAGGCTCTCTACGAGCAGTACTTC,CAISEALYEQYF,.,TRBJ2-7,.,TRBV10-3,12
TGTGCCAGCAGTCGTCGGGGGGGGGCATATAATTCACCCCTCCACTTT,CASSRRGGAYNSPLHF,.,TRBJ1-6,.,TRBV27,16
TGTGCCAGCAGCTTAGCCGGGAGGGGGGACATTCAGTACTTC,CASSLAGRGDIQYF,TRBD2,TRBJ2-4,many,TRBV7-9,14
TGTGCCAGCAGTTCCCTGACAGGGGAGTTCTACGAGCAGTACTTC,CASSSLTGEFYEQYF,TRBD1,TRBJ2-7,.,TRBV28,15
TGTGCCAGCAGCTCCGGGACAGGGGGCTCGAGCTATGGCTACACCTTC,CASSSGTGGSSYGYTF,TRBD1,TRBJ1-2,.,TRBV7-6,16
TGTGCTAGTCGCGATACAGGGGGGCCCCAGCATTTT,CASRDTGGPQHF,TRBD1,TRBJ1-5,few,TRBV19,12
TGTGCCAGCAGCTTAGTCGGTGGGGCTAGCGGGAGCGTCGCAGATACGCAGTATTTT,CASSLVGGASGSVADTQYF,TRBD2,TRBJ2-3,.,TRBV11-2,19
TGTGCCAGCAGCTCTCACCTTTCAGGGGCTGAAGCTTTCTTT,CASSSHLSGAEAFF,.,TRBJ1-1,few,TRBV9,14
TGTGCCAGCAGGTTCGGGAACAATGAGCAGTTCTTC,CASRFGNNEQFF,.,TRBJ2-1,.,TRBV7-9,12
TGTGCCAGTAGGCAACGGCCTGACTATGGCTACACCTTC,CASRQRPDYGYTF,.,TRBJ1-2,many,TRBV19,13
TGTGCCAGCAGCTCCCCCGGGGGAAAAAACATTCAGTACTTC,CASSSPGGKNIQYF,.,TRBJ2-4,many,TRBV11-2,14
TGCGCCAGCAGCCAAGATGGATTTGAGAGCAGGAACACTGAAGCTTTCTTT,CASSQDGFESRNTEAFF,.,TRBJ1-1,.,TRBV4-1,17
TGTGCCAGCAGTTTACCCCTAAGCGGGATGGAGTTCTTC,CASSLPLSGMEFF,TRBD2,TRBJ2-1,.,TRBV12-3/TRBV12-4,13
TGTGCCAGCAGCCCTCGTTTAGAGACTTTCGTGTGGTATTTT,CASSPRLETFVWYF,.,TRBJ2-3,.,TRBV9,14
TGTGCCAGTAGTACTGCATGGGGAAACACTGAAGCTTTCTTT,CASSTAWGNTEAFF,.,TRBJ1-1,.,TRBV19,14
TGCAGTGCTAGTTGGTCGGGAGTCCCCAATGAGCAGTTCTTC,CSASWSGVPNEQFF,.,TRBJ2-1,.,TRBV20-1,14
TGTGCCATCAGTCTAGCGGGAGGGTACCAAGAGACCCAGTACTTC,CAISLAGGYQETQYF,TRBD2,TRBJ2-5,.,TRBV10-3,15
TGCGCCAGCAGCCAAGACCAGGGACAGAAAGCTTTCTTT,CASSQDQGQKAFF,TRBD1,TRBJ1-1,.,TRBV4-3,13
TGTGCCAGCGGCCAGACAGGGTCTAGCACAGATACGCAGTATTTT,CASGQTGSSTDTQYF,TRBD1,TRBJ2-3,.,TRBV6-1,15
TGTGCCACCAGAGCCGGACAGGGGGCTTTTCAGCCCCAGCATTTT,CATRAGQGAFQPQHF,TRBD1,TRBJ1-5,.,TRBV24-1,15
TGTGCCAGCAGTTTATCGGCCCTACGAAACACCATATATTTT,CASSLSALRNTIYF,.,TRBJ1-3,once,TRBV28,14
TGTGCCAGCAGTTCACAGGCAGGGACTAGCTCCTACGAGCAGTACTTC,CASSSQAGTSSYEQYF,TRBD2,TRBJ2-7,.,TRBV27,16
TGTGCCAGCAGTAGGGACGGGGGATACAATGAGCAGTTCTTC,CASSRDGGYNEQFF,.,TRBJ2-1,.,TRBV28,14
TGTGCTAGTGGTTTGGTACGAAACAGGGGACACTATGGCTACACCTTC,CASGLVRNRGHYGYTF,TRBD1,TRBJ1-2,few,TRBV12-5,16